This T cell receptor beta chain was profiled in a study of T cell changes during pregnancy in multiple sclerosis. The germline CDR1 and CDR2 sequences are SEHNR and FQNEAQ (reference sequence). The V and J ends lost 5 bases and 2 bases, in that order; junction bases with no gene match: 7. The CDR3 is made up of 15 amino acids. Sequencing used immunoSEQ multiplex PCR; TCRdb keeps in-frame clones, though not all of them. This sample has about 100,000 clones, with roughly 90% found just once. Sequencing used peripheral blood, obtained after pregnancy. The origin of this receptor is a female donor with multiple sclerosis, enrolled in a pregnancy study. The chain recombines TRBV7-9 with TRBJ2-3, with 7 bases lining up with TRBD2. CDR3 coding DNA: TGTGCCAGCAGCGAAATACGGGACTACACAGATACGCAGTATTTT. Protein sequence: CASSEIRDYTDTQYF. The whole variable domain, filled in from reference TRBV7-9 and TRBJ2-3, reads DTGVSQNPRHKITKRGQNVTFRCDPISEHNRLYWYRQTLGQGPEFLTYFQNEAQLEKSRLLSDRFSAERPKGSFSTLEIQRTEQGDSAMYLCASSEIRDYTDTQYFGPGTRLTVL.